In this sample, the clone carrying this T cell receptor (beta chain) turned up once. Produced via immunoSEQ multiplex PCR; TCRdb's table is partial and in-frame only. The sample includes roughly 380,000 clones, 88% of them seen just once. In germline, CDR1 is SGHRS, CDR2 YFSETQ. The CDR3 has 14 amino acids. The V and J ends lost 0 bases and 4 bases respectively, with 10 bases between them. The data stem from a study of blood T cell repertoires in COVID-19. Sequencing was done on a sample of PBMCs or T cells enriched from blood (not recorded which). This chain connects TRBV5-1 to TRBJ1-1; D gene unclear. This sequence originates from a woman in her 30s who had been exposed to COVID-19. CDR3 region: CASSLGQAITEAFF. CDR3 nucleotide sequence: TGCGCCAGCAGCTTGGGGCAGGCTATCACTGAAGCTTTCTTT.